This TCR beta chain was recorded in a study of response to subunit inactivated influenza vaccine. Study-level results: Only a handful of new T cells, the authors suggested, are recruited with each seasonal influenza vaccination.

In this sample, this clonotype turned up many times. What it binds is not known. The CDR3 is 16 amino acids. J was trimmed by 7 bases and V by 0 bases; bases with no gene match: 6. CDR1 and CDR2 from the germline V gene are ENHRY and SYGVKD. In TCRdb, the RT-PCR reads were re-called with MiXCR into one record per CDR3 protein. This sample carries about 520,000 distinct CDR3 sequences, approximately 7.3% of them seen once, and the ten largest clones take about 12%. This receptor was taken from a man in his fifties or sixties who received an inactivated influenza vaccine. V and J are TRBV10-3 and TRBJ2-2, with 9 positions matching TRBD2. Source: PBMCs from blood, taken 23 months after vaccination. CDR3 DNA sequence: TGTGCCATCAGTGAGTCGAAGCTAGCGGGGCACGGGGAGCTGTTTTTT. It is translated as CAISESKLAGHGELFF.